Listed below are T cell receptor beta chains from one sample, sequenced in a study of blood T cell repertoires in COVID-19. Only in-frame clones appear in the TCRdb table, and some are missing; sequencing was by immunoSEQ multiplex PCR. The sample records some 200,000 clones, approximately 86% being singletons. The sample comprised peripheral blood. These receptors all stem from a man between 60 and 75 years old with COVID-19, enrolled during active disease. CDR3s include the opening cysteine and the closing phenylalanine or tryptophan. Fields, in order: V gene, J gene, clone size, D gene, CDR3 protein, CDR3 DNA. D genes are given only for firm matches. Some rows have no size entry. The others give once, few or many, or a class for an expanded clone.

TRBV21-1	TRBJ2-6	NA	NA	CASRKVRGTGANVLTF	TGTGCCAGCAGGAAAGTCAGGGGGACTGGGGCCAACGTCCTGACTTTC
TRBV27	TRBJ2-1	NA	NA	CASRTPGLPQFF	TGTGCCAGCAGAACACCGGGACTTCCACAGTTCTTC
TRBV9	TRBJ2-5	NA	NA	CASSVGQQETQYF	TGTGCCAGCAGCGTAGGGCAGCAAGAGACCCAGTACTTC
TRBV27	TRBJ1-2	few	NA	CASSLSAGSGYTF	TGTGCCAGCAGTTTATCGGCGGGGTCTGGCTACACCTTC
TRBV28	TRBJ2-5	NA	TRBD2	CASSLWARESETQYF	TGTGCCAGCAGTTTGTGGGCGCGGGAGTCGGAGACCCAGTACTTC
TRBV18	TRBJ2-7	NA	TRBD1	CASSRDSSYEQYF	TGTGCCAGCTCACGGGACAGCTCCTACGAGCAGTACTTC
TRBV29-1	TRBJ1-1	NA	TRBD1	CSVAAWDSNTEAFF	TGCAGCGTTGCCGCATGGGACAGTAACACTGAAGCTTTCTTT
TRBV19	TRBJ2-7	NA	NA	CASSIKDRFDYEQYF	TGTGCCAGTAGTATCAAAGACAGGTTCGACTACGAGCAGTACTTC
TRBV5-1	TRBJ2-1	NA	TRBD2	CASSLPGGGEQFF	TGCGCCAGCAGCCTGCCGGGAGGGGGTGAGCAGTTCTTC
TRBV19	TRBJ2-7	NA	NA	CASTPGGSRSSYEQYF	TGTGCCAGTACCCCGGGGGGCAGCAGAAGCTCCTACGAGCAGTACTTC
TRBV5-1	TRBJ1-1	NA	NA	CASSLAGTPLEAFF	TGCGCCAGCAGCTTGGCCGGGACACCCCTGGAAGCTTTCTTT
TRBV7-9	TRBJ1-1	NA	NA	CASSPGFMGSTEAFF	TGTGCCAGCAGCCCAGGTTTTATGGGGAGCACTGAAGCTTTCTTT
TRBV28	TRBJ2-1	once	NA	CASSLRDNEQFF	TGTGCCAGCAGTTTAAGAGACAATGAGCAGTTCTTC
TRBV29-1	TRBJ2-3	NA	TRBD2	CSVDPAGGRTDTQYF	TGCAGCGTTGACCCAGCGGGGGGGCGCACAGATACGCAGTATTTT
TRBV28	TRBJ1-1	NA	NA	CASSLGKRGTEAFF	TGTGCCAGCAGTTTAGGCAAACGGGGCACTGAAGCTTTCTTT
TRBV7-2	TRBJ1-6	NA	NA	CASRPNRDSPLHF	TGTGCCAGCCGACCTAACAGAGATTCACCCCTCCACTTT
TRBV11-3	TRBJ2-7	NA	NA	CASSRMAGPAYEQYF	TGTGCCAGCAGCAGAATGGCGGGCCCAGCCTACGAGCAGTACTTC